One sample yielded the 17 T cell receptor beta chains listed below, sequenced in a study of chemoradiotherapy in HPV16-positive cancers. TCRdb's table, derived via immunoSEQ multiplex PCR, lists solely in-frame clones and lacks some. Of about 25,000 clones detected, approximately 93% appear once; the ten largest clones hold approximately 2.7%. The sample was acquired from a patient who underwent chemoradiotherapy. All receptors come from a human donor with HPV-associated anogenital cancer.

The CDR3 reads CASGLDQAGAMTQYF. The CDR3 DNA is TGTGCTAGTGGTTTGGACCAAGCGGGAGCCATGACCCAGTACTTC. The chain employs TRBV12-5 and TRBJ2-5, with 8 bases identical to TRBD2. The V gene's germline CDR1 is LGHNT and CDR2 FRNRAP. Trimming at V came to 1 base and at J to 7 bases, leaving 8 bases not matched to a gene. The CDR3 loop spans 15 amino acids.

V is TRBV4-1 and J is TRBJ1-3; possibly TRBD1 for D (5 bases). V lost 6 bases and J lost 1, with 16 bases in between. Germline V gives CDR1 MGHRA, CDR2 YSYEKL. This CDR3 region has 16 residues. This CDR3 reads CASSHNEGSSGNTIYF. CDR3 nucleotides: TGCGCCAGCAGTCACAACGAGGGGTCTTCTGGAAACACCATATATTTT.

The CDR3, as DNA: TGCGCCAGCAGCTGGAGGGACAGCGTGAACACTGAAGCTTTCTTT. This translates into CASSWRDSVNTEAFF. The J gene is TRBJ1-1, the V gene TRBV5-1, with 7 nucleotides matching TRBD1. The CDR3 is 15 residues long. Germline V gene lookup returns CDR1 SGHRS and CDR2 YFSETQ. The junction had 5 bases not matched to a gene; V was cut back by 3 bases and J by 0 bases.

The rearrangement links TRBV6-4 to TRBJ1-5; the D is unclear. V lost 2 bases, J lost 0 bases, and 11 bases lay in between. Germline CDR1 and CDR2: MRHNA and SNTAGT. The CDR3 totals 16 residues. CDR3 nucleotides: TGTGCCAGCAGTGACGCCCGCGGCTATAGCAATCAGCCCCAGCATTTT. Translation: CASSDARGYSNQPQHF.

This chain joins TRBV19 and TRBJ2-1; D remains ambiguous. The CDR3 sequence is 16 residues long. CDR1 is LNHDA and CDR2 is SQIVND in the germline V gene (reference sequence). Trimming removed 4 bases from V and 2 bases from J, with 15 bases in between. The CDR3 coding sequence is TGTGCCAGTAGTAGTCGCGGCCCTAAGGCCTACAATGAGCAGTTCTTC. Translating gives CASSSRGPKAYNEQFF.

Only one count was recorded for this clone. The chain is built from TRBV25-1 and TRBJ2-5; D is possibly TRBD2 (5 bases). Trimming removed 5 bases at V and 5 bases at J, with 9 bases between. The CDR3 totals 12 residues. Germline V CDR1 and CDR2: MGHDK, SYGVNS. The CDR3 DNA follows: TGTGCCAGCAGTCGGGGTGAGGAGACCCAGTACTTC. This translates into CASSRGEETQYF.

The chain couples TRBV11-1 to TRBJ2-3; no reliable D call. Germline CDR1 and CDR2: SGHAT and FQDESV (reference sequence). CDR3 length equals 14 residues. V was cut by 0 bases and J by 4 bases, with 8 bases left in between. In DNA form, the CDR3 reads TGTGCCAGCAGCTTAGCTGCGGCCGCAGATACGCAGTATTTT. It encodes CASSLAAAADTQYF.

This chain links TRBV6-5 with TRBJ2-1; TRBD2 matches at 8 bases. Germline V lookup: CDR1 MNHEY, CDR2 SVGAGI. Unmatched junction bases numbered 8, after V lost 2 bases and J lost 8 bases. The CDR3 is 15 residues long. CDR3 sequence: CASSYGSGGPDEQFF. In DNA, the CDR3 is TGTGCCAGCAGTTACGGGTCGGGGGGGCCCGATGAGCAGTTCTTC.

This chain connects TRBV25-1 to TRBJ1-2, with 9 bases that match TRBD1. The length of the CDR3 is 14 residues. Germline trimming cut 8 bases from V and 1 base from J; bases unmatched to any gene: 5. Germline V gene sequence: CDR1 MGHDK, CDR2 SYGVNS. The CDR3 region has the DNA TGTGCCAGCTTCGGACAGGGGAGTAACTATGGCTACACCTTC. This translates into CASFGQGSNYGYTF.

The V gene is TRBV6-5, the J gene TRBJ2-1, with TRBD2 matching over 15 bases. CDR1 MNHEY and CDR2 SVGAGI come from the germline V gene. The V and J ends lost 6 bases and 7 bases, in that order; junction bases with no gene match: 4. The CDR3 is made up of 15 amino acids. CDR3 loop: CASRPGTSGRNEQFF. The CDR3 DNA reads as TGTGCCAGCAGACCCGGGACTAGCGGGAGGAATGAGCAGTTCTTC.

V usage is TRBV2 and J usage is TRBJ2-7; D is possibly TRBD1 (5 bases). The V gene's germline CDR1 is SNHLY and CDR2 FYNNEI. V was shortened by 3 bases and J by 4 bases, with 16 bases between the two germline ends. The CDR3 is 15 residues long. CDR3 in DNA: TGTGCCAGCAGTGAGAGCAGGGCTGTTTCTTACGAGCAGTACTTC. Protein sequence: CASSESRAVSYEQYF.

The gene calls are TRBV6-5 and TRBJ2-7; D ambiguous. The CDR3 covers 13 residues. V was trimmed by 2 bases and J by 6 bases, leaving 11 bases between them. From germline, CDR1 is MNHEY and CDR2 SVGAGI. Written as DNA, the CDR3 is TGTGCCAGCAGTTACCGGGCAAGTTCCGAGCAGTACTTC. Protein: CASSYRASSEQYF.

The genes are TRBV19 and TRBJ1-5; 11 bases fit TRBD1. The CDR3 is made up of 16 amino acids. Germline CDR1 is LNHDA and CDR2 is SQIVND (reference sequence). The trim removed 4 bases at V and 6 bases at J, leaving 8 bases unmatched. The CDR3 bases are TGTGCCAGTAGTAGTTCCGGGACAGGGGGAGGTCAGCCCCAGCATTTT. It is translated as CASSSSGTGGGQPQHF.

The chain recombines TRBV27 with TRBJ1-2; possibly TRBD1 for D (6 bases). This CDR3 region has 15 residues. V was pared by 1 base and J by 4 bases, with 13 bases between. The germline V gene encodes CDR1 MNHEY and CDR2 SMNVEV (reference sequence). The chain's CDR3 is CASSLLGASRYGYTF. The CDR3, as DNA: TGTGCCAGCAGTTTATTGGGGGCGTCCCGCTATGGCTACACCTTC.

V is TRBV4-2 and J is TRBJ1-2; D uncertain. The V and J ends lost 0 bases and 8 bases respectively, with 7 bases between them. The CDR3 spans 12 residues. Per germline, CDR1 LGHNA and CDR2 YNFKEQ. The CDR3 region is CASSQDRRGYTF. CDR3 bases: TGTGCCAGCAGCCAAGATCGTAGAGGCTACACCTTC.

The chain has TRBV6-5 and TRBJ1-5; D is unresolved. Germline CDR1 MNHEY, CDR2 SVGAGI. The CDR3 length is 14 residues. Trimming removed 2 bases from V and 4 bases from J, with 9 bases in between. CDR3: CASSYGRWNQPQHF. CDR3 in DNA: TGTGCCAGCAGTTACGGAAGGTGGAATCAGCCCCAGCATTTT.

CDR3 DNA: TGTGCCAGCAGCTTGGTTCTTCCGGGACTCCAAAACTATGGCTACACCTTC. It yields the protein CASSLVLPGLQNYGYTF. The chain has TRBV5-6 and TRBJ1-2, with a possible D match to TRBD1 (5 bases). The CDR3 is 17 amino acids. Germline CDR1 is SGHDT and CDR2 is YYEEEE. V was shortened by 0 bases and J by 2 bases, with 17 bases between the two germline ends.